Each of the 32 T cell receptor beta chains below was sequenced from the same sample in a study of Graves' ophthalmopathy and Graves' hyperthyroidism. Investigators amplified TCR beta CDR3 regions from RNA transcripts. HTBI primers were employed in first-round RT-PCR, then a second-round multiplex PCR followed. TCRdb analysed the multiplex PCR reads with MiXCR anew, one entry per CDR3 protein. Seen here are 900,000 to 1,200,000 distinct CDR3 sequences, 35% to 40% observed once, and the top ten hold roughly 10%. Sample: peripheral blood or thyroid tissue (not recorded which). These receptors came from an adult man with Graves' hyperthyroidism.

About this clonotype itself: The conserved final phenylalanine or tryptophan is absent from the CDR3, which likely points to a read error. The limits of the CDR3 on the DNA are not certain, so only TCRdb's listed CDR3 is given. V is TRBV7-9 and J is TRBJ2-5; the table's TRBD1 call for D was not verified on the DNA. The length of the CDR3 is 15 amino acids, counting both ends. The V gene's germline CDR1 is SEHNR and CDR2 FQNEAQ (reference sequence). Here the CDR3 reads CAGWGSANYGYTFGS.

This clonotype was detected once. The genes are TRBV10-3 and TRBJ1-2; TRBD1 is a possible D gene (6 bases). V lost 8 bases and J 6 bases, leaving 28 bases between the germline ends. There are 17 residues in the CDR3. CDR1 ENHRY and CDR2 SYGVKD come from the germline V gene. CDR3 amino acids: CAIGQHGRDTQVDGYTF. The DNA for the CDR3 is TGTGCCATCGGACAGCACGGTCGTGACACCCAAGTGGATGGCTACACCTTC.

This clonotype was found a few times. Mismatch with germline at one junction end may stem from a read error. The V gene is TRBV5-1, the J gene TRBJ1-1; perhaps TRBD1 as D (5 bases). The CDR3 totals 12 residues. CDR1 is SGHRS, CDR2 YFSETQ, per germline. The CDR3 bases are TGTGCCAGCAGCTTAGAACCGGGGCACGCTTTCTTT. Residues: CASSLEPGHAFF.

This clonotype showed up just once. Germline is not matched at one junction end, which may reflect a read error. The chain uses TRBV10-2 and TRBJ2-7, with TRBD1 identical over 12 bases. CDR1 WSHSY and CDR2 SAAADI come from the germline V gene. The CDR3 is 15 residues long. The CDR3 region is CASSDPGQGAFEQYF. As DNA, the CDR3 is TGTGCCAGCAGTGATCCGGGACAGGGGGCTTTCGAGCAGTACTTC.

The chain carries TRBV5-1 and TRBJ1-4; the D is unclear. CDR3 length: 17 amino acids. Per germline, CDR1 SGHRS and CDR2 YFSETQ. Trimming shortened V by 4 bases and J by 8 bases, and 24 bases separated the two germline ends. CDR3 in DNA: TGCGCCAGCAGCCTGGGTTTCGCCCCCCCGGCGAGCGAAAAACTGTTTTTT. Amino acid sequence: CASSLGFAPPASEKLFF.

This chain uses TRBV5-1 with TRBJ2-2; D gene unclear. Trimming removed 5 bases at V and 0 bases at J, with 8 bases between. The CDR3 runs 14 residues. CDR1 is SGHRS and CDR2 is YFSETQ in the germline V gene. CDR3 loop: CASRNNPNTGELFF. The CDR3, as DNA: TGCGCCAGCAGGAACAATCCGAACACCGGGGAGCTGTTTTTT.

V and J are TRBV29-1 and TRBJ1-1, with 7 bases aligning to TRBD1. The CDR3 is 13 amino acids. The junction had 4 bases not matched to a gene; V was cut back by 2 bases and J by 4 bases. The V gene's germline CDR1 is SQVTM and CDR2 ANQGSEA. CDR3 bases: TGCAGCGTTGAAACAGGGGTTCTCACTGAAGCTTTCTTT. Its protein is CSVETGVLTEAFF.

The chain employs TRBV9 and TRBJ1-1; 7 bases are a match to TRBD1. This CDR3 is 14 amino acids long. Trimming took 3 bases from V and 6 from J; bases not matched to a gene: 8. Looked up from germline, CDR1 is SGDLS and CDR2 is YYNGEE. CDR3 nucleotide sequence: TGTGCCAGCAGCGACCCCCGGGGGACAGCTGAAGCTTTCTTT. Amino acid sequence: CASSDPRGTAEAFF.

This chain joins TRBV7-2 and TRBJ1-3, with a weak D call TRBD1 (5 bases). Per the germline V gene, CDR1 is SGHTA and CDR2 is FQGNSA. The V gene lost 10 bases and the J gene lost 3 bases, with 19 bases spanning the gap. This CDR3 has 15 amino acids. DNA of the CDR3: TGTGCCACCCAAAGGGGCGATCTTCGTGGAAACACCATATATTTT. Its translation: CATQRGDLRGNTIYF.

This clonotype has a count of ten or more. The rearrangement joins TRBV7-9 to TRBJ1-4, with a weak D call TRBD1 (5 bases). The CDR3 is made up of 14 amino acids. Trimming shortened V by 6 bases and J by 10 bases, and 18 bases separated the two germline ends. Germline V gives CDR1 SEHNR, CDR2 FQNEAQ (reference sequence). The DNA of the CDR3 is TGTGCCAGCAGTTACAAAAATGGGGGAGGAAAACTGTTTTTT. Translation: CASSYKNGGGKLFF.

V and J are TRBV7-8 and TRBJ2-2, with D perhaps matching TRBD1 (6 bases). V lost 5 bases, J lost 2 bases, and 24 bases lay in between. CDR3 length: 19 amino acids. Germline lookup yields CDR1 SGHVS and CDR2 FQNEAQ. CDR3 amino acids: CASSQDPGFGGDNTGELFF. The CDR3 DNA reads TGTGCCAGCAGCCAAGACCCTGGGTTTGGGGGCGATAACACCGGGGAGCTGTTTTTT.

The table lists this clonotype with a few counts. The V call is TRBV7-2, the J call TRBJ1-1; D is perhaps TRBD1 (5 bases). Deletions cut 2 bases from V and 6 bases from J, with 10 bases between. The CDR3 is 13 residues long. The V gene's germline CDR1 is SGHTA and CDR2 FQGNSA. Here the CDR3 DNA reads TGTGCCAGCAGCTTACGCCAGGGTTCTGAAGCTTTCTTT. Translating it yields CASSLRQGSEAFF.

This clonotype is a singleton in its sample. The V gene is TRBV10-3, the J gene TRBJ2-5; 8 nucleotides match TRBD2. The V gene's germline CDR1 is ENHRY and CDR2 SYGVKD. This CDR3 contains 13 residues. The V segment lost 7 bases and the J segment 1 base; nucleotides outside the gene matches: 2. The CDR3 loop reads CAINRGGQETQYF. Here the CDR3 DNA reads TGTGCCATCAACCGGGGGGGCCAAGAGACCCAGTACTTC.

Details on this clonotype: This sequence may be a read error, since a much larger clone differs from it by one base. The rearrangement joins TRBV24-1 to TRBJ2-2; D assignment may be TRBD1 or TRBD2 (7 bases each). V shed 1 base and J shed 6 bases, with 26 bases lying between them. CDR1 and CDR2 from the germline V gene are KGHDR and SFDVKD. The CDR3 is 20 residues long. CDR3 bases: TGTGCCACCAGTGATTTAGGACAGGAAGCGGGATCGTCTATGTCCGGGGAGCTGTTTTTT. Its protein product is CATSDLGQEAGSSMSGELFF.

At least ten counts were recorded for this clonotype. The chain joins TRBV19 to TRBJ2-5, with D possibly being TRBD1 or TRBD2 (5 bases each). Germline loops: CDR1 LNHDA, CDR2 SQIVND (reference sequence). The CDR3 covers 13 residues. Trimming cost V 7 bases and J 6 bases, with 15 bases left between them. The DNA for the CDR3 is TGTGCCAGTACCCCAGGGAAGGGACAGACCCAGTACTTC. Amino acids: CASTPGKGQTQYF.

This clonotype has a single count. This rearrangement joins TRBV10-2 to TRBJ1-1; no clear D gene. V was cut by 3 bases and J by 3 bases, with 8 bases left in between. The CDR3 sequence is 13 residues long. Germline V gene data show CDR1 as WSHSY and CDR2 as SAAADI. CDR3 in DNA: TGCGCCAGCAGTGATGTTGGGGACACTGAAGCTTTCTTT. As protein: CASSDVGDTEAFF.

The rearrangement links TRBV28 to TRBJ1-1, with D uncertain. CDR1 MDHEN and CDR2 SYDVKM come from the germline V gene. V was trimmed by 7 bases and J by 3 bases, leaving 3 bases between them. CDR3 length equals 10 residues. CDR3 in DNA: TGTGCCAGCATGTACACTGAAGCTTTCTTT. Translating it yields CASMYTEAFF.

This chain links TRBV10-3 with TRBJ1-5; D is unresolved. CDR1 and CDR2 from the germline V gene are ENHRY and SYGVKD. Trimming removed 4 bases from V and 12 bases from J, with 16 bases in between. The CDR3 spans 13 residues. CDR3 bases: TGTGCCATCAGTGGCACGGGGTTTGGTGTCCAGCATTTT. This codes for CAISGTGFGVQHF.

The chain employs TRBV6-6 and TRBJ2-2; 8 bases map to TRBD1. Germline V gene lookup returns CDR1 MNHNY and CDR2 SVGAGI (reference sequence). The CDR3 loop spans 16 amino acids. The CDR3: CAVKRGDRSATGELFF. CDR3 bases: TGTGCTGTTAAAAGGGGGGACAGGTCGGCCACCGGGGAGCTGTTTTTT.

There are a few counts of this clonotype. A much more abundant neighbour one base away suggests this may be a read error. The rearrangement uses TRBV29-1 and TRBJ1-2; no reliable D call. Trimming left V 1 base short and J 4 bases short, with 7 bases between. From germline, CDR1 is SQVTM and CDR2 ANQGSEA. The CDR3 spans 12 residues. Written as DNA, the CDR3 is TGCAGCGTTGAAGGGGAGACCTATGGCTACACCTTC. This sequence encodes CSVEGETYGYTF.

This chain links TRBV7-8 with TRBJ2-2; 9 positions match TRBD2. The CDR3 runs to 16 residues. Looked up from germline, CDR1 is SGHVS and CDR2 is FQNEAQ. The V gene end was trimmed by 3 bases and the J gene end by 4 bases; junction bases not matched to a gene: 6. The chain's CDR3 is CASSLALAGPTGELFF. The CDR3 DNA reads as TGTGCCAGCAGCTTGGCCCTAGCGGGACCCACCGGGGAGCTGTTTTTT.

This clonotype appeared a few times. The rearrangement joins TRBV15 to TRBJ2-7; D gene ambiguous. Deletions cut 1 base from V and 6 bases from J, with 7 bases between. CDR3 size: 12 residues. Germline CDR1 and CDR2: LNHNV and YYDKDF (reference sequence). The CDR3 is CATSRGGREQYF. In DNA form, the CDR3 reads TGTGCCACCAGCAGAGGTGGGCGCGAGCAGTACTTC. The variable domain in full, with the rest retrieved from reference TRBV15 and TRBJ2-7, is DAMVIQNPRYQVTQFGKPVTLSCSQTLNHNVMYWYQQKSSQAPKLLFHYYDKDFNNEADTPDNFQSRRPNTSFCFLDIRSPGLGDTAMYLCATSRGGREQYFGPGTRLTVT.

This clonotype was seen a few times. This sequence joins TRBV12-3 or TRBV12-4 and TRBJ1-5; D might be TRBD1 (5 bases). V was clipped by 7 bases and J by 0 bases, with 10 bases between them. The CDR3 runs to 14 residues. The CDR3 loop is CASTSGNSNQPQHF. For the CDR3, the DNA is TGTGCCAGCACCTCAGGGAATAGCAATCAGCCCCAGCATTTT.

This rearrangement joins TRBV12-3 or TRBV12-4 to TRBJ2-2; D unclear. The germline V and J ends were trimmed by 5 bases and 6 bases, with 7 bases remaining between them. The CDR3 covers 12 residues. The chain's CDR3 is CASSRDAGELFF. Here the CDR3 DNA reads TGTGCCAGCAGTAGGGATGCCGGGGAGCTGTTTTTT.

The chain employs TRBV29-1 and TRBJ2-7; D possibly corresponds to TRBD2 (5 bases). Germline V CDR1 and CDR2: SQVTM, ANQGSEA. Trimming pared 6 bases from V and 8 bases from J, leaving 20 bases between. The length of the CDR3 is 13 residues. CDR3 sequence: CSVRSGSQPQQYF. CDR3 nucleotides: TGCAGCGTCCGGTCGGGGTCGCAGCCCCAGCAGTACTTC.

Many counts were recorded for this clonotype. The chain uses TRBV19 and TRBJ1-2; D gene ambiguous. Trimming took 10 bases from V and 4 from J, leaving 19 bases between them. CDR3 length: 14 amino acids. The V gene's germline CDR1 is LNHDA and CDR2 SQIVND (reference sequence). CDR3 DNA: TGTGCCATTGGAGGCGGACGATCTATCTATGGCTACACCTTC. Its translation is CAIGGGRSIYGYTF.

This clonotype was picked up a small number of times. The chain recombines TRBV11-1 with TRBJ1-1; no clear D. The CDR3 is 13 amino acids. From germline, CDR1 is SGHAT and CDR2 FQDESV (reference sequence). V was pared by 11 bases and J by 0 bases, with 13 bases between. The CDR3 DNA follows: TGTGCCTCTCGGTGGCAGATGAACACTGAAGCTTTCTTT. Translation gives CASRWQMNTEAFF.

This clonotype was seen only a few times. The chain recombines TRBV12-5 with TRBJ2-2; 9 nucleotides match TRBD1. This CDR3 has 12 amino acids. Germline CDR1 and CDR2: LGHNT and FRNRAP. V gave up 6 bases and J gave up 11 bases; unmatched junction bases: 4. CDR3 loop: CASGTGGGELFF. The CDR3 DNA sequence: TGTGCTAGTGGGACAGGGGGTGGCGAGCTGTTTTTT.

This chain links TRBV11-2 with TRBJ1-5; 10 bases agree with TRBD1. V was pared by 5 bases and J by 4 bases, with 5 bases of the junction left unmatched. The germline gives CDR1 SGHAT, CDR2 FQNNGV. The CDR3 totals 15 residues. CDR3 residues: CASSRRDRGNQPQHF. CDR3 DNA: TGTGCCAGCAGCCGCAGGGACAGGGGAAATCAGCCCCAGCATTTT.

This clonotype was counted at least ten times. This chain uses TRBV7-9 with TRBJ1-6; D gene unclear. The CDR3 runs 14 residues. V lost 2 bases to trimming and J lost 8 bases, with 10 bases between them. Germline V gene sequence: CDR1 SEHNR, CDR2 FQNEAQ (reference sequence). CDR3: CASSLNGEDSPLHF. The CDR3 nucleotides are TGTGCCAGCAGCTTAAATGGGGAGGATTCACCCCTCCACTTT. Full variable domain (rest looked up from reference TRBV7-9 and TRBJ1-6): DTGVSQNPRHKITKRGQNVTFRCDPISEHNRLYWYRQTLGQGPEFLTYFQNEAQLEKSRLLSDRFSAERPKGSFSTLEIQRTEQGDSAMYLCASSLNGEDSPLHFGNGTRLTVT.

The genes are TRBV7-2 and TRBJ2-7; 7 bases are shared with TRBD1. Per the germline V gene, CDR1 is SGHTA and CDR2 is FQGNSA. The V gene end was trimmed by 5 bases and the J gene end by 2 bases; junction bases not matched to a gene: 9. The CDR3 spans 15 residues. The CDR3, as DNA: TGTGCCAGCAGCCTGGGACAGTTCACCCCCTACGAGCAGTACTTC. Translated: CASSLGQFTPYEQYF. Full variable domain (outside the CDR3, taken from reference TRBV7-2 and TRBJ2-7): GAGVSQSPSNKVTEKGKDVELRCDPISGHTALYWYRQSLGQGLEFLIYFQGNSAPDKSGLPSDRFSAERTGGSVSTLTIQRTQQEDSAVYLCASSLGQFTPYEQYFGPGTRLTVT.

This clonotype has ten or more counts. This chain uses TRBV4-3 with TRBJ1-2; weak D call: TRBD1 (5 bases). In germline, CDR1 is LGHNA, CDR2 YSLEER. The CDR3 runs 15 residues. V was clipped by 0 bases and J by 2 bases, with 10 bases between them. The CDR3 DNA follows: TGCGCCAGCAGCCAAGATGGGTCAGGGAACTATGGCTACACCTTC. Protein: CASSQDGSGNYGYTF.